Listed here are 13 T cell receptor beta chains from one sample, sequenced in a study of T cell responses to AZD1222 COVID-19 vaccine. Here immunoSEQ multiplex PCR was the method, and the copy in TCRdb shows in-frame clones only, minus some. The table has about 110,000 clones, more than 85% seen once. This sample comprised peripheral blood, obtained on day 0 of AZD1222 vaccination. The source is an adult in good health.

This clone was seen just once. This chain connects TRBV9 to TRBJ1-2, with TRBD1 as a possible D gene (6 bases). The CDR3 has 14 amino acids. Germline V gene data show CDR1 as SGDLS and CDR2 as YYNGEE. V was pared by 0 bases and J by 1 base, with 7 bases between. This CDR3 is CASSVEGVNYGYTF. The CDR3 DNA reads as TGTGCCAGCAGCGTAGAGGGGGTTAACTATGGCTACACCTTC.

The V call is TRBV28, the J call TRBJ2-5; D perhaps matches TRBD2 (5 bases). The CDR3 totals 16 residues. Trimming took 3 bases from V and 5 from J, leaving 19 bases between them. Germline CDR1 and CDR2: MDHEN and SYDVKM. The CDR3 region is CASSLPAGMGRETQYF. CDR3 bases: TGTGCCAGCAGTTTGCCCGCCGGGATGGGCCGGGAGACCCAGTACTTC. The full variable domain, in which reference TRBV28 and TRBJ2-5 provide the parts outside the CDR3, is DVKVTQSSRYLVKRTGEKVFLECVQDMDHENMFWYRQDPGLGLRLIYFSYDVKMKEKGDIPEGYSVSREKKERFSLILESASTNQTSMYLCASSLPAGMGRETQYFGPGTRLLVL.

V is TRBV5-4 and J is TRBJ2-3; the D gene is possibly TRBD2 (5 bases). The V gene lost 4 bases and the J gene lost 4 bases, with 13 bases spanning the gap. The CDR3 length is 14 residues. From germline, CDR1 is SGHNT and CDR2 YYREEE (reference sequence). The CDR3 coding sequence is TGTGCCAGCAGCCCTGAGAGGGTCGCAGATACGCAGTATTTT. Translating it yields CASSPERVADTQYF.

The chain links TRBV9 to TRBJ2-5; D is uncertain. Germline values: CDR1 SGDLS, CDR2 YYNGEE. The germline V and J ends were trimmed by 0 bases and 2 bases, with 5 bases remaining between them. CDR3 length: 13 residues. In nucleotides, the CDR3 is TGTGCCAGCAGCGTAGACCCACAAGAGACCCAGTACTTC. Translation gives CASSVDPQETQYF.

Only one count was recorded for this clone. The rearrangement joins TRBV3-1 (or the pseudogene TRBV3-2) to TRBJ2-3; 8 bases fit TRBD1. Germline CDR1 LGHDT, CDR2 YNNKEL (reference sequence). This CDR3 region has 21 residues. The J segment lost 2 bases and the V segment lost 1 base, leaving 20 bases of the junction unmatched. The CDR3 here is CASSQGGSQRRQGRNTDTQYF. CDR3 DNA: TGTGCCAGCAGCCAAGGTGGGTCCCAACGAAGACAGGGGAGAAACACAGATACGCAGTATTTT.

CDR3 protein: CASSLRTGYQPQHF. CDR3 DNA sequence: TGTGCCAGTAGTCTCCGGACGGGTTATCAGCCCCAGCATTTT. The chain couples TRBV19 to TRBJ1-5; D is uncertain. The V gene's germline CDR1 is LNHDA and CDR2 SQIVND (reference sequence). The V end lost 5 bases, the J end lost 5 bases, and 13 bases lay between the germline ends. This CDR3 region has 14 residues.

The chain has TRBV7-3 and TRBJ1-1; D remains unclear. CDR1 is SGHTA and CDR2 is FQGTGA in the germline V gene. Trimming pared 5 bases from V and 4 bases from J, leaving 14 bases between. The CDR3 length is 14 residues. The CDR3 is CASSPTGGPTEAFF. The CDR3 DNA reads TGTGCCAGCAGCCCCACCGGAGGGCCCACTGAAGCTTTCTTT.

The J gene is TRBJ2-5, the V gene TRBV24-1; D gene uncertain. Deletions cut 1 base from V and 4 bases from J, with 6 bases between. The CDR3 extends over 13 amino acids. CDR1 is KGHDR and CDR2 is SFDVKD in the germline V gene. The CDR3 region is CATSDFLGETQYF. DNA of the CDR3: TGTGCCACCAGTGATTTTCTGGGAGAGACCCAGTACTTC.

This chain joins TRBV19 and TRBJ2-3; 7 positions agree with TRBD2. This CDR3 region has 16 residues. Germline CDR1 LNHDA, CDR2 SQIVND (reference sequence). The junction had 6 bases not matched to a gene; V was cut back by 1 base and J by 2 bases. This CDR3 is CASSIGPLAVTDTQYF. CDR3 in DNA: TGTGCCAGTAGTATAGGACCCCTAGCGGTCACAGATACGCAGTATTTT.

The chain links TRBV30 to TRBJ2-7; 7 bases fit TRBD2. Germline loops: CDR1 GTSNPN, CDR2 SVGIG (reference sequence). This CDR3 region has 14 residues. V lost 2 bases, J lost 3 bases, and 7 bases stayed unmatched. The CDR3 DNA reads as TGTGCCTGGAGTATCGGGAGGACTCACTACGAGCAGTACTTC. Translation: CAWSIGRTHYEQYF.

The chain employs TRBV5-1 and TRBJ2-1; TRBD2 matches at 11 bases. This CDR3 comprises 16 residues. V was clipped by 7 bases and J by 5 bases; unmatched bases: 11. Germline values: CDR1 SGHRS, CDR2 YFSETQ. The CDR3 reads CASAPFTSGRNNEQFF. The DNA for the CDR3 is TGCGCCAGCGCTCCTTTCACTAGCGGGAGAAACAATGAGCAGTTCTTC.

This chain joins TRBV7-9 and TRBJ1-5; D gene uncertain. V was trimmed by 2 bases and J by 0 bases, leaving 8 bases between them. The germline gives CDR1 SEHNR, CDR2 FQNEAQ (reference sequence). This CDR3 region has 15 residues. The CDR3 sequence is CASSLTADSNQPQHF. CDR3 nucleotide sequence: TGTGCCAGCAGCTTAACGGCTGATAGCAATCAGCCCCAGCATTTT.

This chain connects TRBV2 to TRBJ1-4, with D possibly TRBD1 on 5 matching bases. CDR3 length: 14 residues. Germline CDR1 reads SNHLY; CDR2 reads FYNNEI. Trimming shortened V by 3 bases and J by 10 bases, and 15 bases separated the two germline ends. The CDR3: CASSEGGGGRKLFF. The CDR3 DNA follows: TGTGCCAGCAGTGAGGGGGGAGGAGGACGAAAACTGTTTTTT.